These T cell receptor beta chains were read from a single sample in a study of blood T cell repertoires in COVID-19. This table comes from immunoSEQ multiplex PCR, and its TCRdb copy is limited to in-frame clones, with some not included. In the table there are approximately 150,000 clones, under 95% of which are singletons. The specimen was peripheral blood. These receptors all come from a man aged 55 to 70 with active or convalescent COVID-19. Both conserved end residues are trimmed from each CDR3.

CDR3aa,j_gene,v_gene
ASSSGTVNEKLF,TRBJ1-4,TRBV19
ASSLRTTGYEAF,TRBJ1-1,TRBV19
ASSLAAGTGARYNEQF,TRBJ2-1,TRBV5-4
ASSVGHLYTEAF,TRBJ1-1,TRBV7-2
ASSAGLATNEKLF,TRBJ1-4,TRBV3-1/TRBV3-2
ASSLDTYEQY,TRBJ2-7,TRBV6-2/TRBV6-3
ASSKPTGDFVNTEAF,TRBJ1-1,TRBV3-1/TRBV3-2
ASSLPRTGGNAF,TRBJ1-1,TRBV28
ASSSADRVTEAF,TRBJ1-1,TRBV5-1
ASSYSGSLPLH,TRBJ1-6,TRBV6-5
ASTSRTVSGYGYT,TRBJ1-2,TRBV2
ASSPRGWISDT,TRBJ1-2,TRBV18
ASSESSRVQSRGQH,TRBJ1-5,TRBV6-1
ASSERPTASNQPQH,TRBJ1-5,TRBV6-1
ATSLTAHGTTNEKLF,TRBJ1-4,TRBV24-1
ASSLAPGDNQPQH,TRBJ1-5,TRBV7-2
ASSILSGLNEKLF,TRBJ1-4,TRBV19
ASSRTGEQTQY,TRBJ2-5,TRBV11-3
ASSLGYSYEQY,TRBJ2-7,TRBV11-2
ASSDRDLPQH,TRBJ1-5,TRBV10-1
ASSRTGTSATYNEQF,TRBJ2-1,TRBV5-8
ASSDLVQENNQPQH,TRBJ1-5,TRBV6-4
ASSPGQPGRDTEAF,TRBJ1-1,TRBV27
ASSLQGETEAF,TRBJ1-1,TRBV6-5
ASSYRGIGETQY,TRBJ2-5,TRBV6-5
ASSQDWGTSGTYEQY,TRBJ2-7,TRBV3-1/TRBV3-2
ASSYDRAYGYT,TRBJ1-2,TRBV11-1
ASSVGRGEQY,TRBJ2-7,TRBV2
ASSIIPGQGANEQF,TRBJ2-1,TRBV19
AISDPRQDYEQY,TRBJ2-7,TRBV10-3